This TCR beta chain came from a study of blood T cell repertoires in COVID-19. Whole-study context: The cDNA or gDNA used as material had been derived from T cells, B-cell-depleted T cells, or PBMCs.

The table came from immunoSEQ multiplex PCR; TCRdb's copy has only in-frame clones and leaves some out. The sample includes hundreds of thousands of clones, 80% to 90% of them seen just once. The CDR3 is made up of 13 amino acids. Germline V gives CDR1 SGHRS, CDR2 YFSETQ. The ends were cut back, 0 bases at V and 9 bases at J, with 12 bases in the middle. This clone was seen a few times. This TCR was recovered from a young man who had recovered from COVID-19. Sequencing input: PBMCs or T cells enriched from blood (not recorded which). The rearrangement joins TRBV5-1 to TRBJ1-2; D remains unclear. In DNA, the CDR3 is TGCGCCAGCAGCTTGGGCGCCACTGTGAGCTACACCTTC. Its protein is CASSLGATVSYTF.